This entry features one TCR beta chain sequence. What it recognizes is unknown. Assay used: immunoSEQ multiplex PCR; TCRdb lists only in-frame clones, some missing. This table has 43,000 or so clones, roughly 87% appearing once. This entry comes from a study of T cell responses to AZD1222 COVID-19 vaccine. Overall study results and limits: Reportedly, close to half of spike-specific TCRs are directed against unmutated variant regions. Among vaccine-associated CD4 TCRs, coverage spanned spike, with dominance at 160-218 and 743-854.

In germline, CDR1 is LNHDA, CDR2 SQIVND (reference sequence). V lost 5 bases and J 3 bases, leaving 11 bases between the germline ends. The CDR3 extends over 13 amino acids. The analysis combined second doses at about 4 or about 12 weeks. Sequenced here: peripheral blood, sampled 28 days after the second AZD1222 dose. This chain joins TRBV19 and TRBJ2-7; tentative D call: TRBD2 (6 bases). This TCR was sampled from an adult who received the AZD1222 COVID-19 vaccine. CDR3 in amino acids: CASSPVGGYEQYF. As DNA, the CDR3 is TGTGCCAGTAGTCCCGTGGGGGGCTACGAGCAGTACTTC.